This T cell receptor beta chain emerged from a study of blood T cell repertoires in COVID-19. Study-level background: The United States, Italy and Spain provided the acute and convalescent COVID-19 samples. PBMCs, B-cell-depleted T cells, or T cells provided the cDNA or gDNA that made up the material.

This CDR3 contains 19 residues. Trimming cost V 4 bases and J 4 bases; bases outside gene matches: 17. Germline CDR1 is MNHEY and CDR2 is SVGEGT. Clones were sequenced by immunoSEQ multiplex PCR, and TCRdb holds only the in-frame ones, with some missing. Among around 250,000 clones, over 70% were seen once, and the ten largest hold 5.7%. The gene calls are TRBV6-2 or TRBV6-3 and TRBJ2-1; 9 bases agree with TRBD2. The sample taken for sequencing was peripheral blood. The receptor comes from a man of 80 years or more with acute or convalescent COVID-19. The chain's CDR3 is CASSSTVGLLAGSYNEQFF. The CDR3 nucleotides read TGTGCCAGCAGTTCCACGGTAGGACTACTAGCGGGTTCTTACAATGAGCAGTTCTTC.